Shown below are 8 T cell receptor beta chains from a single sample sequenced in a study of graft-versus-host responses after intestinal transplantation. Method: immunoSEQ multiplex PCR; TCRdb's copy keeps in-frame clones and lacks some. The data contain some 8,000 clones, approximately 90% of them singletons. The sequences come from PBMCs, collected just over 30 days after intestinal transplant. All receptors derive from a human patient who received an intestinal transplant, so some T cells may come from the graft donor.

This chain connects TRBV6-1 to TRBJ2-1, with TRBD1 identical over 11 bases. The germline V gene encodes CDR1 MNHNS and CDR2 SASEGT. The CDR3 extends over 18 amino acids. The trim removed 0 bases at V and 8 bases at J, leaving 12 bases unmatched. This CDR3 reads CASSEAPDGTGGYDEQFF. The CDR3 region has the DNA TGTGCCAGCAGTGAAGCGCCGGACGGGACAGGGGGTTACGATGAGCAGTTCTTC.

Only a few counts were recorded for this clone. An end of the junction differs from the germline gene, which may be a read error. In DNA form, the CDR3 reads TGTGCCAGCAGCTTAGACGGCCACGGCGGGCTCTTC. It is translated as CASSLDGHGGLF. The chain uses TRBV7-9 and TRBJ1-2; D ambiguous. Germline V gene sequence: CDR1 SEHNR, CDR2 FQNEAQ (reference sequence). This CDR3 has 12 amino acids.

This chain links TRBV9 with TRBJ1-2; TRBD1 might be the D (5 bases). Germline CDR1 and CDR2: SGDLS and YYNGEE. This CDR3 comprises 12 residues. V shed 2 bases and J shed 7 bases, with 9 bases lying between them. CDR3 in amino acids: CASSVQRGGYTF. In nucleotides, the CDR3 is TGTGCCAGCAGCGTTCAAAGGGGTGGCTACACCTTC.

The chain combines TRBV14 with TRBJ2-3; D uncertain. Germline V gene sequence: CDR1 SGHDN, CDR2 FVKESK. The CDR3 extends over 16 amino acids. The V end lost 0 bases, the J end lost 13 bases, and 23 bases lay between the germline ends. The CDR3 sequence: CASSQDQSLLSTEKYF. In nucleotides, the CDR3 is TGTGCCAGCAGCCAAGATCAGTCTTTGCTAAGTACTGAAAAGTATTTT.

The chain is built from TRBV7-8 and TRBJ1-5; D remains ambiguous. Germline values: CDR1 SGHVS, CDR2 FQNEAQ. The CDR3 loop spans 16 amino acids. Trimming shortened V by 1 base and J by 6 bases, and 16 bases separated the two germline ends. The CDR3: CASSLVEDWGSQPQHF. The CDR3 DNA reads as TGTGCCAGCAGCTTAGTTGAGGACTGGGGTAGTCAGCCCCAGCATTTT.

The chain links TRBV4-2 to TRBJ1-5; D remains ambiguous. Germline lookup yields CDR1 LGHNA and CDR2 YNFKEQ. The CDR3 length is 16 residues. V lost 0 bases, J lost 1 base, and 10 bases lay in between. The CDR3 is CASSQDFRVSNQPQHF. The CDR3 DNA follows: TGTGCCAGCAGCCAAGATTTTCGGGTGAGCAATCAGCCCCAGCATTTT.

The chain's CDR3 is CASSLWTGRLALYGYTF. CDR3 nucleotides: TGTGCCAGCAGCTTATGGACAGGGAGGTTGGCGCTCTATGGCTACACCTTC. The V and J genes are TRBV7-9 and TRBJ1-2; 8 nucleotides match TRBD1. Germline V CDR1 and CDR2: SEHNR, FQNEAQ (reference sequence). Trimming took 2 bases from V and 4 from J; bases not matched to a gene: 12. This CDR3 contains 17 residues.

The chain links TRBV5-1 to TRBJ2-7, with 8 bases aligning to TRBD1. After removal of 1 base from V and 4 bases from J, the junction contained 7 bases not matched to a gene. The CDR3 has 15 residues. Germline-derived CDR1 and CDR2 are SGHRS and YFSETQ. This CDR3 reads CASSLLWTGLYEQYF. The CDR3, as DNA: TGCGCCAGCAGCTTGCTCTGGACAGGGTTGTACGAGCAGTACTTC. The variable domain in full, with the rest retrieved from reference TRBV5-1 and TRBJ2-7, is KAGVTQTPRYLIKTRGQQVTLSCSPISGHRSVSWYQQTPGQGLQFLFEYFSETQRNKGNFPGRFSGRQFSNSRSEMNVSTLELGDSALYLCASSLLWTGLYEQYFGPGTRLTVT.